The sample holds many counts of the clone carrying this TCR beta chain. As yet, its antigen is unknown. CDR1 is SGHRS and CDR2 is YFSETQ in the germline V gene. V was clipped by 1 base and J by 0 bases, with 17 bases between them. The CDR3 runs 18 residues. Template material for amplifying TCR beta CDR3 regions consisted of RNA transcripts. HTBI primers were employed in a first-round RT-PCR of the TCR CDR3. TCRdb redid the calling of the multiplex PCR reads with MiXCR, one entry per CDR3 protein. This repertoire shows a few hundred thousand distinct CDR3 sequences, 20% to 25% found once; its top ten account for 50% to 75%. This record comes from a study of T cells in Graves' hyperthyroidism and ophthalmopathy. General study results and limits: Most thyroid clonotypes that were expanded above 0.001 also turned up in blood.

Sequencing was done on a sample of blood. The V gene is TRBV5-1, the J gene TRBJ1-3; D uncertain. This TCR came from a man aged 25-45 years with Graves' ophthalmopathy. Written as DNA, the CDR3 is TGCGCCAGCAGCTTGTGGCCACCAACCAAAAGCTCTGGAAACACCATATATTTT. Its protein is CASSLWPPTKSSGNTIYF.